A single sample gave rise to the 13 T cell receptor beta chains below, sequenced in a study of blood T cell repertoires in COVID-19. Sequencing used immunoSEQ multiplex PCR; TCRdb keeps in-frame clones, though not all of them. The sample carries under 300,000 clones, roughly 84% recorded once. The sample taken for sequencing was PBMCs or T cells enriched from blood (not recorded which). Source of these receptors: a man between 45 and 60 years old who had recovered from COVID-19.

This rearrangement joins TRBV18 to TRBJ1-5; D not certain. Between the trimmed V and J ends, which lost 3 bases and 5 bases, there was a span of 8 bases. The CDR3 extends over 13 amino acids. CDR1 is KGHSH, CDR2 LQKENI, per germline. The CDR3 is CASSPGRDQPQHF. The CDR3 bases are TGTGCCAGCTCACCGGGGAGAGATCAGCCCCAGCATTTT.

The J gene is TRBJ2-2, the V gene TRBV19; D perhaps matches TRBD2 (6 bases). Trimming stripped 6 bases from V and 1 base from J, with 12 bases between. Germline CDR1 LNHDA, CDR2 SQIVND (reference sequence). This CDR3 has 15 residues. The CDR3 reads CASRPTSWNTGELFF. As DNA, the CDR3 is TGTGCCAGTAGGCCCACTAGCTGGAACACCGGGGAGCTGTTTTTT.

This chain connects TRBV9 to TRBJ2-7; D might be TRBD2 (7 bases). The V gene's germline CDR1 is SGDLS and CDR2 YYNGEE. V lost 2 bases to trimming and J lost 7 bases, with 19 bases between them. CDR3 length: 15 residues. The CDR3 protein is CASSVSGTPVGEQYF. In DNA form, the CDR3 reads TGTGCCAGCAGCGTCAGCGGGACACCCGTAGGGGAGCAGTACTTC.

J is TRBJ1-4 and V is TRBV5-1; possibly TRBD1 for D (5 bases). Germline-derived CDR1 and CDR2 are SGHRS and YFSETQ. V was shortened by 0 bases and J by 8 bases, with 14 bases between the two germline ends. This CDR3 contains 15 residues. The CDR3: CASSLVGIRGEKLFF. The CDR3 DNA sequence: TGCGCCAGCAGCTTGGTGGGCATAAGGGGCGAAAAACTGTTTTTT.

The gene calls are TRBV7-3 and TRBJ2-7; D perhaps matches TRBD2 (6 bases). The CDR3 is 15 residues long. The germline CDR1 and CDR2 sequences are SGHTA and FQGTGA. Trimming took off 5 bases at V and 3 bases at J, with 17 bases between the two ends. The CDR3 reads CASSPDGVGGYEQYF. DNA of the CDR3: TGTGCCAGCAGCCCCGACGGGGTGGGGGGCTACGAGCAGTACTTC.

This clone has only a few counts. This chain links TRBV5-6 with TRBJ1-1; D might be TRBD1 (6 bases). Trimming left V 0 bases short and J 2 bases short, with 14 bases between. The CDR3 totals 16 residues. The V gene's germline CDR1 is SGHDT and CDR2 YYEEEE. Written as DNA, the CDR3 is TGTGCCAGCAGCTTGGGCCGGGACACGAGAAACACTGAAGCTTTCTTT. It translates to CASSLGRDTRNTEAFF.

The CDR3 here is CASSLVRDTEAFF. The CDR3 DNA is TGTGCCAGCAGCTTGGTACGGGACACTGAAGCTTTCTTT. V gene TRBV5-5 combines with J gene TRBJ1-1; D call uncertain. This CDR3 region has 13 residues. The V and J ends lost 0 bases and 3 bases respectively, with 6 bases between them. Germline CDR1 SGHKS, CDR2 YYEKEE (reference sequence).

V is TRBV11-2 and J is TRBJ2-5; TRBD2 agrees at 7 bases. CDR1 is SGHAT, CDR2 FQNNGV, per germline. The CDR3 length is 17 residues. Trimming took 5 bases from V and 5 from J; bases not matched to a gene: 17. The CDR3: CASSGILGGGPGETQYF. The CDR3 DNA reads as TGTGCCAGCAGCGGAATTCTTGGGGGAGGGCCTGGGGAGACCCAGTACTTC.

The J gene is TRBJ1-1, the V gene TRBV9, with D hard to call. V dropped 0 bases and J dropped 0 bases, with 12 bases sitting between them. CDR3 length equals 16 residues. CDR1 is SGDLS, CDR2 YYNGEE, per germline. CDR3 bases: TGTGCCAGCAGCGTAGGGCTACAGAACATGAACACTGAAGCTTTCTTT. Its translation: CASSVGLQNMNTEAFF.

V gene TRBV7-8 combines with J gene TRBJ1-1; D is undetermined. Per germline, CDR1 SGHVS and CDR2 FQNEAQ. Trimming removed 0 bases from V and 0 bases from J, with 8 bases in between. This CDR3 spans 15 amino acids. The CDR3 sequence is CASSLAHAMNTEAFF. The CDR3 region has the DNA TGTGCCAGCAGCTTAGCGCATGCTATGAACACTGAAGCTTTCTTT.

This clone was seen a few times. The chain recombines TRBV30 with TRBJ1-1; 7 bases fit TRBD1. This CDR3 comprises 18 residues. V trimming: 2 bases; J trimming: 0 bases; junction bases outside the gene matches: 15. The V gene's germline CDR1 is GTSNPN and CDR2 SVGIG (reference sequence). As DNA, the CDR3 is TGTGCCTGGAGTCTAATCAGGGGGAGTAGGACCATGAACACTGAAGCTTTCTTT. This gives the protein CAWSLIRGSRTMNTEAFF.

This clone has just a few counts. The chain carries TRBV29-1 and TRBJ2-4, with TRBD1 matching over 11 bases. This CDR3 region has 17 residues. Germline CDR1 and CDR2: SQVTM and ANQGSEA. J gave up 2 bases and V 3 bases, and 9 bases lay outside the gene matches. CDR3 nucleotide sequence: TGCAGCGTTGAGGGACAGGGGGAGCCGGTTTCCAAAAACATTCAGTACTTC. Protein sequence: CSVEGQGEPVSKNIQYF.

This clone has just a few counts. The V call is TRBV11-3, the J call TRBJ2-5; a weak D match, TRBD1 (6 bases). Trimming took 0 bases from V and 5 from J, leaving 13 bases between them. The germline V gene has CDR1 SGHNT and CDR2 YENEEA. This CDR3 comprises 15 residues. The CDR3 DNA sequence: TGTGCCAGCAGCTTAGATCGACCAGGGGTGGAGACCCAGTACTTC. Translated, it gives CASSLDRPGVETQYF.